The sequence of this TCR beta chain was determined in a study of T cell responses to AZD1222 COVID-19 vaccine. Pooled in the analysis were second doses at about 4 or about 12 weeks. This CDR3 is built from 15 residues. The V and J ends lost 2 bases and 1 base respectively, with 11 bases between them. CDR1 is SNHLY and CDR2 is FYNNEI in the germline V gene. TCRdb keeps only in-frame clones here, not all; method: immunoSEQ multiplex PCR. The profile shows 95,000 to 120,000 clones, approximately 88% of them singletons. The sequence was collected from an adult who received the AZD1222 COVID-19 vaccine. Sample: peripheral blood, taken 28 days after the second AZD1222 dose. The gene calls are TRBV2 and TRBJ1-1; tentative D call: TRBD1 (6 bases). The CDR3 spells CASSEIKGENTEAFF. The CDR3 DNA sequence: TGTGCCAGCAGTGAAATAAAGGGGGAGAACACTGAAGCTTTCTTT.